These 25 T cell receptor beta chains came from one sample sequenced in a study of blood T cell repertoires in COVID-19. Here immunoSEQ multiplex PCR was the method, and the copy in TCRdb shows in-frame clones only, minus some. The repertoire holds about 200,000 clones, 89% seen once, with roughly 6.7% in the top ten. Sequencing was performed on peripheral blood. The receptors stem from a man between 40 and 49 years old with acute or convalescent COVID-19.

This clone was seen a single time. V and J are TRBV7-9 and TRBJ2-3; 13 bases agree with TRBD2. Germline V lookup: CDR1 SEHNR, CDR2 FQNEAQ (reference sequence). Losses at the gene ends were 5 bases for V and 3 bases for J; bases not matched to a gene: 5. The CDR3 loop spans 16 amino acids. CDR3 DNA sequence: TGTGCCAGCAGCCGACTAGCGGGGGGTATTACAGATACGCAGTATTTT. Its protein product is CASSRLAGGITDTQYF.

J is TRBJ1-1 and V is TRBV19, with 8 bases that match TRBD1. This CDR3 region has 13 residues. The V gene's germline CDR1 is LNHDA and CDR2 SQIVND (reference sequence). V was clipped by 6 bases and J by 10 bases; unmatched bases: 10. This CDR3 is CASSRDRKGTAFF. CDR3 DNA sequence: TGTGCCAGTAGCAGGGACAGGAAGGGCACAGCTTTCTTT.

The rearrangement uses TRBV5-1 and TRBJ1-2; D is ambiguous. V shed 4 bases and J shed 5 bases, with 18 bases lying between them. The CDR3 covers 15 residues. CDR1 SGHRS and CDR2 YFSETQ come from the germline V gene. The CDR3 DNA reads TGCGCCAGCAGCCCGAGGACGGACGGGAGTTATGGCTACACCTTC. Protein product: CASSPRTDGSYGYTF.

The chain joins TRBV30 to TRBJ1-2; D may be TRBD1 (5 bases). The V end lost 1 base, the J end lost 1 base, and 16 bases lay between the germline ends. The CDR3 covers 16 residues. Germline values: CDR1 GTSNPN, CDR2 SVGIG (reference sequence). The CDR3 sequence: CAWSATLTGFNYGYTF. In DNA, the CDR3 is TGTGCCTGGAGTGCAACACTTACAGGTTTTAACTATGGCTACACCTTC. The full variable domain, completed using reference TRBV30 and TRBJ1-2, is SQTIHQWPATLVQPVGSPLSLECTVEGTSNPNLYWYRQAAGRGLQLLFYSVGIGQISSEVPQNLSASRPQDRQFILSSKKLLLSDSGFYLCAWSATLTGFNYGYTFGSGTRLTVV.

A few counts support this clone. This rearrangement joins TRBV5-4 to TRBJ2-5, with TRBD1 identical over 7 bases. Germline V lookup: CDR1 SGHNT, CDR2 YYREEE (reference sequence). The ends lost 5 bases at V and 5 bases at J; junction bases unmatched: 6. The CDR3 totals 13 residues. CDR3 residues: CASSYRGAETQYF. The CDR3 nucleotides are TGTGCCAGCAGTTACAGGGGCGCCGAGACCCAGTACTTC.

The J gene is TRBJ2-7, the V gene TRBV10-3, with TRBD1 as a possible D gene (6 bases). There are 14 residues in the CDR3. Trimming shortened V by 2 bases and J by 0 bases, and 8 bases separated the two germline ends. CDR1 is ENHRY and CDR2 is SYGVKD in the germline V gene. The CDR3 nucleotides read TGTGCCATCAGTGAGGGGACACCCTCCTACGAGCAGTACTTC. Protein sequence: CAISEGTPSYEQYF.

This clone was seen only once. V is TRBV11-1 and J is TRBJ2-5; TRBD2 might be the D (6 bases). This CDR3 contains 14 residues. Germline assignment: CDR1 SGHAT and CDR2 FQDESV (reference sequence). Trimming removed 3 bases at V and 5 bases at J, with 13 bases between. CDR3 DNA: TGTGCCAGCAGCTTCGGACACGGAGGGGAGACCCAGTACTTC. Protein: CASSFGHGGETQYF.

The chain has TRBV9 and TRBJ2-7; the D gene is possibly TRBD2 (6 bases). CDR3 size: 17 residues. Germline V lookup: CDR1 SGDLS, CDR2 YYNGEE. Trimming took 0 bases from V and 0 from J, leaving 16 bases between them. CDR3 sequence (DNA): TGTGCCAGCAGCGTAGGGGGAGGAAGAGCGAGCTCCTACGAGCAGTACTTC. Amino acids: CASSVGGGRASSYEQYF.

This rearrangement joins TRBV5-1 to TRBJ1-3; D gene uncertain. Trimming cost V 3 bases and J 4 bases, with 17 bases left between them. The CDR3 is 16 amino acids. Germline V gene sequence: CDR1 SGHRS, CDR2 YFSETQ. The CDR3, as DNA: TGCGCCAGCAGCTCCATAGTAGGTGAGGCCGGAAACACCATATATTTT. It specifies CASSSIVGEAGNTIYF.

The rearrangement uses TRBV19 and TRBJ2-3, with 8 bases fitting TRBD2. The length of the CDR3 is 16 residues. CDR1 and CDR2 (germline): LNHDA, SQIVND (reference sequence). J was trimmed by 0 bases and V by 4 bases; bases with no gene match: 6. The CDR3 DNA reads TGTGCCAGTAGTAGAACCGGACTAGCTAGCACAGATACGCAGTATTTT. As protein: CASSRTGLASTDTQYF.

The chain has TRBV2 and TRBJ2-2, with 7 bases that match TRBD1. Germline V gene lookup returns CDR1 SNHLY and CDR2 FYNNEI. This CDR3 contains 22 residues. Trimming at V came to 0 bases and at J to 4 bases, leaving 23 bases not matched to a gene. The chain's CDR3 is CASSEALVRASGQGVVTGELFF. In nucleotides, the CDR3 is TGTGCCAGCAGTGAAGCGCTAGTACGGGCCAGTGGGCAGGGGGTCGTCACCGGGGAGCTGTTTTTT.

This chain uses TRBV7-8 with TRBJ1-6; D is possibly TRBD1 (6 bases). The CDR3 runs to 16 residues. Germline values: CDR1 SGHVS, CDR2 FQNEAQ. V was trimmed by 5 bases and J by 7 bases, leaving 18 bases between them. Here the CDR3 DNA reads TGTGCCAGCAGCCCCGAAGGACAGCGAGTCAATTCACCCCTCCACTTT. Amino acid sequence: CASSPEGQRVNSPLHF.

The chain carries TRBV5-6 and TRBJ1-2; tentative D call: TRBD1 (5 bases). Germline V gene data show CDR1 as SGHDT and CDR2 as YYEEEE. The CDR3 runs to 14 residues. The V end lost 0 bases, the J end lost 3 bases, and 9 bases lay between the germline ends. The CDR3 sequence is CASSLDRGYYGYTF. In DNA form, the CDR3 reads TGTGCCAGCAGCTTGGATCGGGGGTACTATGGCTACACCTTC. Together with reference TRBV5-6 and TRBJ1-2, the CDR3 gives the full variable domain: DAGVTQSPTHLIKTRGQQVTLRCSPKSGHDTVSWYQQALGQGPQFIFQYYEEEERQRGNFPDRFSGHQFPNYSSELNVNALLLGDSALYLCASSLDRGYYGYTFGSGTRLTVV.

The chain couples TRBV6-5 to TRBJ2-3; D remains ambiguous. Deletions cut 6 bases from V and 2 bases from J, with 9 bases between. CDR1 and CDR2 (germline): MNHEY, SVGAGI. The CDR3 spans 13 residues. The CDR3 is CASRTPNTDTQYF. The CDR3 DNA reads TGTGCCAGCAGGACACCGAACACAGATACGCAGTATTTT.

The chain joins TRBV5-1 to TRBJ1-1, with D possibly being TRBD1 (6 bases). The CDR3 has 14 amino acids. Germline CDR1 and CDR2: SGHRS and YFSETQ. V was pared by 4 bases and J by 5 bases, with 15 bases between. Written as DNA, the CDR3 is TGCGCCAGCAGCAACGGGGGGCCGGTAACTGAAGCTTTCTTT. Translating it yields CASSNGGPVTEAFF.

A single count supports this clone. The rearrangement joins TRBV3-1 (or the pseudogene TRBV3-2) to TRBJ2-7; 7 bases are shared with TRBD2. In germline, CDR1 is LGHDT, CDR2 YNNKEL (reference sequence). J was trimmed by 3 bases and V by 0 bases; bases with no gene match: 8. This CDR3 has 16 residues. The DNA for the CDR3 is TGTGCCAGCAGCCAAGACGGGAGGTCGCTCGGCTACGAGCAGTACTTC. It yields the protein CASSQDGRSLGYEQYF.

J is TRBJ2-1 and V is TRBV27; D might be TRBD2 (7 bases). The CDR3 runs 14 residues. Germline V gene sequence: CDR1 MNHEY, CDR2 SMNVEV (reference sequence). The V end lost 6 bases, the J end lost 7 bases, and 16 bases lay between the germline ends. CDR3 sequence (DNA): TGTGCCAGCAGAGTGGGGGGGCCCCGTAATGAGCAGTTCTTC. It translates to CASRVGGPRNEQFF.

V and J are TRBV19 and TRBJ2-7; D is unresolved. CDR1 LNHDA and CDR2 SQIVND come from the germline V gene (reference sequence). Trimming shortened V by 5 bases and J by 3 bases, and 11 bases separated the two germline ends. CDR3 length: 13 residues. CDR3 coding DNA: TGTGCCAGTAGTCCAGGTGTGGACTACGAGCAGTACTTC. Encoded protein: CASSPGVDYEQYF.

This clone was detected only a few times. The genes are TRBV14 and TRBJ2-7, with 7 bases aligning to TRBD1. V shed 4 bases, J shed 3 bases, and the junction held 6 bases outside the gene matches. Germline V gives CDR1 SGHDN, CDR2 FVKESK. The CDR3 has 14 residues. This CDR3 reads CASSPGQVYYEQYF. CDR3 nucleotides: TGTGCCAGCAGCCCCGGACAGGTCTACTACGAGCAGTACTTC.

The chain uses TRBV3-1 (or the pseudogene TRBV3-2) and TRBJ2-7, with TRBD2 as a possible D gene (6 bases). The V gene lost 2 bases and the J gene lost 4 bases, with 15 bases spanning the gap. This CDR3 spans 15 amino acids. Germline V gene data show CDR1 as LGHDT and CDR2 as YNNKEL (reference sequence). CDR3 nucleotide sequence: TGTGCCAGCAGCCAAACGGGAGCCGGGGTTTACGAGCAGTACTTC. Its translation: CASSQTGAGVYEQYF.

The chain employs TRBV9 and TRBJ2-1; D may be TRBD2 (6 bases). Germline-derived CDR1 and CDR2 are SGDLS and YYNGEE. V shed 4 bases and J shed 5 bases, with 16 bases lying between them. The CDR3 contains 15 residues. For the CDR3, the DNA is TGTGCCAGCAGCAGGACCGGGACTCCTGACAATGAGCAGTTCTTC. Amino acids: CASSRTGTPDNEQFF.

This clone has just a few counts. The rearrangement links TRBV11-2 to TRBJ2-7, with D perhaps matching TRBD2 (7 bases). Germline V lookup: CDR1 SGHAT, CDR2 FQNNGV. V was cut by 7 bases and J by 9 bases, with 25 bases left in between. The CDR3 is made up of 15 amino acids. The CDR3 sequence: CASTLGLGGKGGQYF. In DNA, the CDR3 is TGTGCCAGCACCCTCGGACTAGGGGGGAAAGGCGGGCAGTACTTC.

This chain links TRBV2 with TRBJ2-1; 7 bases map to TRBD1. CDR1 is SNHLY, CDR2 FYNNEI, per germline. CDR3 length: 15 amino acids. V lost 6 bases to trimming and J lost 3 bases; unmatched junction nucleotides: 8. Here the CDR3 reads CASRSRDSFYNEQFF. The CDR3 region has the DNA TGTGCCAGCAGGTCCCGGGACAGCTTCTACAATGAGCAGTTCTTC.

The count of this clone is one. The rearrangement joins TRBV30 to TRBJ1-1; possible D gene TRBD1, 5 bases. The ends were cut back, 8 bases at V and 1 base at J, with 11 bases in the middle. The CDR3 loop spans 12 amino acids. CDR1 and CDR2 (germline): GTSNPN, SVGIG (reference sequence). The CDR3 sequence: CAGRTRNTEAFF. CDR3 nucleotides: TGTGCCGGACGGACAAGGAACACTGAAGCTTTCTTT.

This rearrangement joins TRBV4-2 to TRBJ2-1, with TRBD1 matching over 10 bases. Germline CDR1 and CDR2: LGHNA and YNFKEQ. V shed 5 bases and J 7 bases; nucleotides not matched to a gene: 14. CDR3 length: 17 amino acids. CDR3 nucleotide sequence: TGTGCCAGCAGCACCCGAGGGCCCGGGACAGGGGATAATGAGCAGTTCTTC. Encoded protein: CASSTRGPGTGDNEQFF.